This T cell receptor beta chain emerged from a study of post-analysis software for immune sequencing data. Study as a whole: Clinical courses comprised relapsing-remitting, secondary progressive and progressive-relapsing multiple sclerosis.

Overall study results and limits: Compared with controls, patients had more of roughly five TRBV segments, including TRBV5-6, TRBV5-1 and TRBV20-1. In multiple sclerosis, normalized Chao1 diversity was significantly below that of controls.

Tagging with unique molecular identifiers was a feature of the TCR beta cDNA libraries. cDNA molecules numbering roughly 500,000 came from approximately 1 to 10 million T cells. MiXCR was run by TCRdb on the PCR reads, yielding one entry per CDR3 protein. The repertoire has about 820,000 distinct CDR3 sequences, approximately 57% of them found once; the top ten carry 4.6%. This CDR3 has 14 amino acids. Trimming pared 7 bases from V and 2 bases from J, leaving 13 bases between. Germline CDR1 reads MNHEY; CDR2 reads SVGAGI. Turning to this clonotype: Its antigen is unidentified.

V gene TRBV6-5 combines with J gene TRBJ2-3; D may be TRBD2 (6 bases). The specimen was blood. The sequence was obtained from a girl aged 5-17 years with multiple sclerosis. The CDR3 coding sequence is TGTGCCAGCAAACACGGGAGCCCCACAGATACGCAGTATTTT. Translated, it gives CASKHGSPTDTQYF.